The clone carrying this T cell receptor (beta chain) was seen many times. This specimen belongs to a study of neurological immune-mediated disorders. The CDR3 has 14 residues. Trimming removed 0 bases at V and 2 bases at J, with 6 bases between. Germline values: CDR1 SGHRS, CDR2 YFSETQ. TCRdb processed the 5' RACE reads anew with MiXCR; each CDR3 protein has one entry. The sample lists 20,000 to 30,000 distinct CDR3 sequences; 2% to 2.5% were seen once. The origin of this receptor is a woman in her forties or fifties with multiple sclerosis. The sequencing input was PBMCs. The rearrangement uses TRBV5-1 and TRBJ1-3; D is uncertain. The CDR3 coding sequence is TGCGCCAGCAGCTTGGATGATGCTGGAAACACCATATATTTT. Its protein is CASSLDDAGNTIYF.